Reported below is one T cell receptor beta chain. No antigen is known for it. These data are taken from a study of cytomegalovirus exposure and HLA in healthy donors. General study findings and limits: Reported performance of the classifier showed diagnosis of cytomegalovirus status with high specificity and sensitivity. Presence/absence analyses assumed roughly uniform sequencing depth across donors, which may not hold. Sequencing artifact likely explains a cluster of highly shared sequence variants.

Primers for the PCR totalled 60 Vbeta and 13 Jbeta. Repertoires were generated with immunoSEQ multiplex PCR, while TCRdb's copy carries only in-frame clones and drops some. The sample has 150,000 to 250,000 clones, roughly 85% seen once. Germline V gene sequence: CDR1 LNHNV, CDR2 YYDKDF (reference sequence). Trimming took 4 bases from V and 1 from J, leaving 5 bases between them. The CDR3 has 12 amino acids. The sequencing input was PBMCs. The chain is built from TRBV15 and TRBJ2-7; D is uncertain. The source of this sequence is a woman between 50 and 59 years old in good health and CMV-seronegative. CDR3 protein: CATSTGSYEQYF. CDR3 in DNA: TGTGCCACCAGCACCGGTTCCTACGAGCAGTACTTC.